These T cell receptor beta chains were read from a single sample in a study of OX40 agonist ivuxolimab in advanced cancers. TCRdb's copy holds only in-frame clones and misses some; the assay was immunoSEQ multiplex PCR. The sample has some 55,000 clones, nearly 80% seen once. Material: CD4+ or CD8+ T cells sorted from blood, obtained in a trial of the OX40 agonist ivuxolimab. The receptors derive from an adult with an advanced solid tumor such as melanoma, head and neck, liver or kidney cancer. Both conserved end residues are part of each CDR3. The D gene is left open where the match is weak. Not every row has a clone size; where given, it reads once, few, many or a size class.

d_gene	abundance	j_gene	len	v_gene	CDR3nt	CDR3aa
TRBD2	-	TRBJ2-5	15	TRBV5-1	TGCGCCAGCAGCTTGTTTGGCGGGAGGGAAGAGACCCAGTACTTC	CASSLFGGREETQYF
-	few	TRBJ1-1	11	TRBV20-1	TGCAGTGCTCTCAGGGGTACGGAAGCTTTCTTT	CSALRGTEAFF
-	-	TRBJ1-1	15	TRBV9	TGTGCCAGCACCCCCGATTTGGGTTCGAACACTGAAGCTTTCTTT	CASTPDLGSNTEAFF
-	-	TRBJ2-6	15	TRBV5-1	TGCGCCAGCAGCTTGAGTGGGTCTGGGGCCAACGTCCTGACTTTC	CASSLSGSGANVLTF
-	-	TRBJ1-2	12	TRBV6-1	TGTGCCAGCAACGACCCTAACTATGGCTACACCTTC	CASNDPNYGYTF
-	once	TRBJ1-3	16	TRBV5-1	TGCGCCAGCAGCTTGAACCCAGGGGAACCTGGAAACACCATATATTTT	CASSLNPGEPGNTIYF
TRBD1	few	TRBJ1-1	14	TRBV6-6	TGTGCCAGCATTAGACAGGGGGGTCACACTGAAGCTTTCTTT	CASIRQGGHTEAFF
TRBD2	-	TRBJ2-6	15	TRBV19	TGTGCCAGTACACCTACTAGCGCTGGGGCCAACGTCCTGACTTTC	CASTPTSAGANVLTF
TRBD2	once	TRBJ2-2	15	TRBV29-1	TGCAGCGCCCAGAGGAGCGGGGGGAACACCGGGGAGCTGTTTTTT	CSAQRSGGNTGELFF
-	-	TRBJ1-5	14	TRBV7-9	TGTGCCAGCAGCCTTACAGCCGCTGGACAGCCCCAGCATTTT	CASSLTAAGQPQHF
-	-	TRBJ1-4	11	TRBV2	TGTGCCAGCAGCGACTGGCTTCAGCTGTTTTTT	CASSDWLQLFF
-	-	TRBJ1-2	16	TRBV6-7	TGTGCCAGCAGTTACTGGTGCCTGGGCCCCATCTATGGCTACACCTTC	CASSYWCLGPIYGYTF
-	few	TRBJ1-1	12	TRBV30	TGTGCCTGGAGCAAGGGGATCCCTGAAGCTTTCTTT	CAWSKGIPEAFF
-	-	TRBJ1-6	14	TRBV6-5	TGTGCCAGCAGTTACCGGGGTGATAATTCACCCCTCCACTTT	CASSYRGDNSPLHF
TRBD2	-	TRBJ2-3	17	TRBV11-2	TGTGCCAGCAGCTTAGGCCCCGGGACTAGTGGCACAGATACGCAGTATTTT	CASSLGPGTSGTDTQYF